The 18 T cell receptor beta chains presented below share a single source sample, sequenced in a study of Tregs in tolerant kidney transplant recipients. Sequenced by immunoSEQ multiplex PCR; TCRdb stores in-frame clones only, minus some. The repertoire has 55,000 to 70,000 clones, approximately 83% of them found once; the top ten carry around 2.3%. The sequenced sample was Tregs from blood, obtained before the transplant. These TCRs come from a human donor who received a combined kidney and bone marrow transplant.

This chain links TRBV19 with TRBJ2-5; tentatively, D is TRBD1 (6 bases). The CDR3 consists of 14 residues. CDR1 and CDR2 from the germline V gene are LNHDA and SQIVND (reference sequence). V was pared by 4 bases and J by 4 bases, with 13 bases between. This CDR3 is CASSRHLRGETQYF. CDR3 nucleotides: TGTGCCAGTAGTAGGCACCTCAGGGGAGAGACCCAGTACTTC.

This sequence joins TRBV28 and TRBJ2-2, with a tentative D call TRBD2 (6 bases). V lost 4 bases, J lost 8 bases, and 17 bases lay in between. The CDR3 spans 15 residues. Germline lookup yields CDR1 MDHEN and CDR2 SYDVKM. DNA of the CDR3: TGTGCCAGCAGTTCCCCGGCGGGGAGATTGGGGGAGCTGTTTTTT. Translating it yields CASSSPAGRLGELFF.

This sequence joins TRBV5-1 and TRBJ2-1; the match to TRBD2 covers 13 bases. This CDR3 has 18 residues. V trimming: 0 bases; J trimming: 0 bases; junction bases outside the gene matches: 3. Germline loops: CDR1 SGHRS, CDR2 YFSETQ. The CDR3 coding sequence is TGCGCCAGCAGCTTGGGTACTAGCGGGGGGGCCTCCTACAATGAGCAGTTCTTC. As protein: CASSLGTSGGASYNEQFF.

CDR3 in DNA: TGTGCCACCAGCAGAGATTTGGGACGCGGGGAGCTGTTTTTT. It encodes CATSRDLGRGELFF. The chain joins TRBV15 to TRBJ2-2; D possibly uses TRBD1 or TRBD2 (5 bases each). Trimming took 0 bases from V and 7 from J, leaving 9 bases between them. The CDR3 has 14 amino acids. Looked up from germline, CDR1 is LNHNV and CDR2 is YYDKDF (reference sequence).

This clone was found once. The V call is TRBV2, the J call TRBJ2-7; perhaps TRBD2 as D (5 bases). The CDR3 contains 15 residues. Per the germline V gene, CDR1 is SNHLY and CDR2 is FYNNEI. The V and J ends lost 6 bases and 0 bases respectively, with 15 bases between them. CDR3 residues: CASSHRLLSSYEQYF. CDR3 sequence (DNA): TGTGCCAGCAGCCACAGACTATTAAGCTCCTACGAGCAGTACTTC.

Comment on this clone: A junction end diverges from the germline sequence, so it may reflect a read error. This chain uses TRBV6-6 with TRBJ1-3; the match to TRBD1 covers 9 bases. The CDR3 runs 15 residues. Germline CDR1 MNHNY, CDR2 SVGAGI (reference sequence). In nucleotides, the CDR3 is TGTGCCAGCAGTTATCCCCCGGGACAGGGAGACACCATATGTTTT. Amino acid sequence: CASSYPPGQGDTICF.

V usage is TRBV15 and J usage is TRBJ2-1; D might be TRBD1 or TRBD2, each matching 6 bases. The CDR3 is 16 residues long. CDR1 LNHNV and CDR2 YYDKDF come from the germline V gene (reference sequence). V lost 6 bases and J 4 bases, leaving 19 bases between the germline ends. In DNA, the CDR3 is TGTGCCACCAGACGAGGGGGTTGGGAGGCATACAATGAGCAGTTCTTC. This translates into CATRRGGWEAYNEQFF. The full variable domain, with the rest looked up from reference TRBV15 and TRBJ2-1, is DAMVIQNPRYQVTQFGKPVTLSCSQTLNHNVMYWYQQKSSQAPKLLFHYYDKDFNNEADTPDNFQSRRPNTSFCFLDIRSPGLGDTAMYLCATRRGGWEAYNEQFFGPGTRLTVL.

The chain joins TRBV18 to TRBJ1-1; D remains unclear. Germline CDR1 and CDR2: KGHSH and LQKENI. V was shortened by 8 bases and J by 3 bases, with 13 bases between the two germline ends. The CDR3 has 13 amino acids. DNA of the CDR3: TGTGCCAGCACCCCCCAGGCGGACACTGAAGCTTTCTTT. Residues: CASTPQADTEAFF.

The chain carries TRBV2 and TRBJ2-1, with 9 positions matching TRBD2. The ends lost 6 bases at V and 7 bases at J; junction bases unmatched: 10. There are 15 residues in the CDR3. In germline, CDR1 is SNHLY, CDR2 FYNNEI. In DNA, the CDR3 is TGTGCCAGCAGGGCCCTTGGTAGCGGGAGTAATGAGCAGTTCTTC. Its translation: CASRALGSGSNEQFF. Based on the CDR3 plus reference TRBV2 and TRBJ2-1, the full variable domain is EPEVTQTPSHQVTQMGQEVILRCVPISNHLYFYWYRQILGQKVEFLVSFYNNEISEKSEIFDDQFSVERPDGSNFTLKIRSTKLEDSAMYFCASRALGSGSNEQFFGPGTRLTVL.

The chain employs TRBV6-6 and TRBJ2-2, with D possibly TRBD2 on 5 matching bases. This CDR3 has 16 residues. V lost 0 bases to trimming and J lost 6 bases, with 14 bases between them. Germline lookup yields CDR1 MNHNY and CDR2 SVGAGI (reference sequence). The CDR3 loop is CASSYSILGSSGELFF. The CDR3 DNA is TGTGCCAGCAGTTACTCGATACTGGGGAGCTCCGGGGAGCTGTTTTTT.

The gene calls are TRBV6-6 and TRBJ1-1; a possible D gene is TRBD1 (6 bases). Trimming shortened V by 7 bases and J by 2 bases, and 14 bases separated the two germline ends. The CDR3 has 14 amino acids. Germline CDR1 and CDR2: MNHNY and SVGAGI (reference sequence). The CDR3 loop is CASTETGLNTEAFF. The CDR3 DNA sequence: TGTGCCAGCACCGAAACAGGGTTAAACACTGAAGCTTTCTTT.

This chain connects TRBV28 to TRBJ2-7, with 8 bases matching TRBD1. The CDR3 sequence is 12 residues long. Germline loops: CDR1 MDHEN, CDR2 SYDVKM. Germline trimming cut 3 bases from V and 6 bases from J; bases unmatched to any gene: 1. CDR3 amino acids: CASSFGTGEQYF. Written as DNA, the CDR3 is TGTGCCAGCAGTTTCGGGACAGGCGAGCAGTACTTC.

This clone has a single count. The V gene is TRBV10-2, the J gene TRBJ2-3, with 7 nucleotides matching TRBD1. The J segment lost 3 bases and the V segment lost 8 bases, leaving 11 bases of the junction unmatched. Germline CDR1 WSHSY, CDR2 SAAADI. The CDR3 consists of 15 residues. CDR3 residues: CASADRVRETDTQYF. Here the CDR3 DNA reads TGCGCCAGCGCCGACAGGGTGCGAGAAACAGATACGCAGTATTTT.

The genes are TRBV7-8 and TRBJ2-7; a weak D match, TRBD1 (6 bases). The germline CDR1 and CDR2 sequences are SGHVS and FQNEAQ. Trimming removed 5 bases at V and 0 bases at J, with 23 bases between. The CDR3 covers 18 residues. The DNA of the CDR3 is TGTGCCAGCAGCCCCTGGGGTGGCTTGCAGGGGCACTCCTACGAGCAGTACTTC. Its protein product is CASSPWGGLQGHSYEQYF.

The rearrangement joins TRBV25-1 to TRBJ1-4; D uncertain. Trimming removed 3 bases from V and 8 bases from J, with 13 bases in between. CDR1 is MGHDK and CDR2 is SYGVNS in the germline V gene. The CDR3 sequence is 14 residues long. The CDR3: CASSEPGIAEKLFF. CDR3 bases: TGTGCCAGCAGTGAGCCGGGAATAGCGGAAAAACTGTTTTTT.

The genes are TRBV30 and TRBJ2-2; no definite D call. V was shortened by 0 bases and J by 6 bases, with 11 bases between the two germline ends. Germline CDR1 reads GTSNPN; CDR2 reads SVGIG (reference sequence). The CDR3 runs to 14 residues. CDR3 in DNA: TGTGCCTGGAGTGTATACATCATGGCCGGGGAGCTGTTTTTT. Translation: CAWSVYIMAGELFF.

The J gene is TRBJ2-3, the V gene TRBV19; 7 nucleotides line up with TRBD2. Looked up from germline, CDR1 is LNHDA and CDR2 is SQIVND (reference sequence). V dropped 3 bases and J dropped 6; count of bases not matched to a gene: 9. The length of the CDR3 is 15 residues. The CDR3 protein is CASSIVSGARDTQYF. The CDR3 bases are TGTGCCAGTAGTATCGTCAGCGGGGCACGGGATACGCAGTATTTT.

The rearrangement joins TRBV6-6 to TRBJ2-2; TRBD1 is a possible D gene (5 bases). Germline V gene data show CDR1 as MNHNY and CDR2 as SVGAGI (reference sequence). Trimming took 2 bases from V and 7 from J, leaving 8 bases between them. The CDR3 contains 13 residues. Here the CDR3 DNA reads TGTGCCAGCAGTTACCAAGGGGTCGGGGAGCTGTTTTTT. This gives the protein CASSYQGVGELFF.